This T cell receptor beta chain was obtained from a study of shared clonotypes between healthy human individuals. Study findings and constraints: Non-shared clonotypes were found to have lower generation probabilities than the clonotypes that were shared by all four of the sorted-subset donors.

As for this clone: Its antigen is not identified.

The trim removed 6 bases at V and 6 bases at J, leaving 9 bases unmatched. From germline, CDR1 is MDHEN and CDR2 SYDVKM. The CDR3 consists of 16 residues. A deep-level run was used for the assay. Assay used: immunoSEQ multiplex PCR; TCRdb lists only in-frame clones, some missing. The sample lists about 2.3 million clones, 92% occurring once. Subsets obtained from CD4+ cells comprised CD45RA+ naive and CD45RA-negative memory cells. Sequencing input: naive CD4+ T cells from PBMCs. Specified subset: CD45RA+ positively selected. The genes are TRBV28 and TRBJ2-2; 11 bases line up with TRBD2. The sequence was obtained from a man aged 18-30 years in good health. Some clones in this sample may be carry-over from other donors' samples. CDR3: CASSLINSGRAGELFF. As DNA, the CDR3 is TGTGCCAGCAGCCTTATAAATAGCGGGAGGGCCGGGGAGCTGTTTTTT. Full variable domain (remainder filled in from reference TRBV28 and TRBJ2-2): DVKVTQSSRYLVKRTGEKVFLECVQDMDHENMFWYRQDPGLGLRLIYFSYDVKMKEKGDIPEGYSVSREKKERFSLILESASTNQTSMYLCASSLINSGRAGELFFGEGSRLTVL.